These 32 T cell receptor beta chains came from one sample sequenced in a study of T cell repertoires in cytomegalovirus infection. No antigen is known for these receptors. MiXCR, run by TCRdb on the reads, gives a single entry per CDR3 protein. The profile covers 900,000 to 950,000 distinct CDR3 sequences, with about a third appearing a single time and roughly 13% taken by the ten largest. Here the sequenced sample was cultured CD8+ T cells from PBMCs, taken from culture after CMV antigen stimulation. These receptors were taken from a human donor in good health (CMV status not recorded). Some clones in this sample may be carry-over from other donors' samples.

This clonotype was found a few times. J is TRBJ2-1 and V is TRBV19; the match to TRBD2 covers 15 bases. Germline CDR1 LNHDA, CDR2 SQIVND (reference sequence). The CDR3 spans 15 residues. V lost 6 bases and J lost 4; bases outside the gene matches: 1. The CDR3 is CASRGTSGGYNEQFF. CDR3 in DNA: TGTGCCAGTAGGGGGACTAGCGGGGGGTACAATGAGCAGTTCTTC.

This rearrangement joins TRBV28 to TRBJ2-3; 10 positions agree with TRBD2. Trimming removed 6 bases from V and 2 bases from J; junction bases left unmatched: 8. Germline CDR1 reads MDHEN; CDR2 reads SYDVKM. The CDR3 covers 16 residues. The CDR3 here is CASSLGLAAFTDTQYF. In DNA, the CDR3 is TGTGCCAGCAGCCTAGGACTAGCGGCCTTCACAGATACGCAGTATTTT.

V is TRBV27 and J is TRBJ2-1, with TRBD2 identical over 10 bases. Germline values: CDR1 MNHEY, CDR2 SMNVEV (reference sequence). V lost 3 bases to trimming and J lost 7 bases; unmatched junction nucleotides: 9. CDR3 length: 16 residues. The CDR3 DNA is TGTGCCAGCAGTTTTAAACCTAGCGGGGGTCTGAATGAGCAGTTCTTC. Amino acids: CASSFKPSGGLNEQFF.

The genes are TRBV12-3 or TRBV12-4 and TRBJ1-5; no reliable D call. The CDR3 contains 15 residues. V lost 6 bases and J 0 bases, leaving 12 bases between the germline ends. CDR3 DNA sequence: TGTGCCAGCAGCCAGATAGGGCTTAGCAATCAGCCCCAGCATTTT. Translating it yields CASSQIGLSNQPQHF.

In its sample, this clonotype was seen a few times. V gene TRBV6-1 combines with J gene TRBJ1-2; 10 bases fit TRBD1. Per germline, CDR1 MNHNS and CDR2 SASEGT. The CDR3 runs to 14 residues. Trimming cost V 7 bases and J 4 bases; bases outside gene matches: 6. CDR3 region: CASTGTGALYGYTF. CDR3 nucleotides: TGTGCCAGCACCGGGACAGGGGCCCTCTATGGCTACACCTTC.

This clonotype has a handful of counts. The chain is built from TRBV12-3 or TRBV12-4 and TRBJ2-1; D unresolved. V was clipped by 6 bases and J by 2 bases, with 17 bases between them. The CDR3 loop spans 16 amino acids. CDR3 bases: TGTGCCAGCAGCCATGGAGCCTTTACGCCCTACAATGAGCAGTTCTTC. It codes for CASSHGAFTPYNEQFF.

The chain joins TRBV4-2 to TRBJ1-2; maybe TRBD1 (5 bases). Germline loops: CDR1 LGHNA, CDR2 YNFKEQ. CDR3 length: 14 amino acids. The germline V and J ends were trimmed by 2 bases and 4 bases, with 11 bases remaining between them. The CDR3 DNA reads as TGTGCCAGCAGCCAACCAGGGAAGACCTATGGCTACACCTTC. Translation: CASSQPGKTYGYTF.

The sample holds a few counts of this clonotype. The V gene is TRBV24-1, the J gene TRBJ2-5; D gene uncertain. Trimming cost V 0 bases and J 5 bases, with 9 bases left between them. The germline CDR1 and CDR2 sequences are KGHDR and SFDVKD. CDR3 length: 14 amino acids. CDR3 residues: CATSDLPDLETQYF. CDR3 sequence (DNA): TGTGCCACCAGTGATTTGCCGGATTTGGAGACCCAGTACTTC.

This clonotype turned up a few times. This sequence joins TRBV28 and TRBJ1-1; D unclear. The V gene's germline CDR1 is MDHEN and CDR2 SYDVKM. V was shortened by 6 bases and J by 5 bases, with 16 bases between the two germline ends. The CDR3 covers 14 residues. CDR3 DNA: TGTGCCAGCAGCCCCGGACCGGGGTGGACTGAAGCTTTCTTT. Translation: CASSPGPGWTEAFF.

This clonotype was seen only a few times. The rearrangement uses TRBV11-1 and TRBJ2-1, with TRBD2 identical over 13 bases. There are 15 residues in the CDR3. Looked up from germline, CDR1 is SGHAT and CDR2 is FQDESV (reference sequence). V trimming: 0 bases; J trimming: 7 bases; junction bases outside the gene matches: 0. The CDR3 loop is CASSLAGLAGNEQFF. The CDR3 bases are TGTGCCAGCAGCTTAGCGGGACTAGCGGGGAATGAGCAGTTCTTC.

This clonotype was picked up a small number of times. This chain links TRBV7-6 with TRBJ1-1; D gene ambiguous. V shed 8 bases and J shed 5 bases, with 9 bases lying between them. The CDR3 is made up of 11 amino acids. Looked up from germline, CDR1 is SGHVS and CDR2 is FNYEAQ. This chain's CDR3 is CASAQGTEAFF. CDR3 nucleotide sequence: TGTGCCAGCGCTCAAGGGACTGAAGCTTTCTTT.

This clonotype was found a few times. The chain recombines TRBV6-5 with TRBJ2-2; D is uncertain. Deletions cut 0 bases from V and 0 bases from J, with 8 bases between. There are 16 residues in the CDR3. In germline, CDR1 is MNHEY, CDR2 SVGAGI. The CDR3: CASSYSATPNTGELFF. DNA for the CDR3: TGTGCCAGCAGTTACTCAGCTACCCCGAACACCGGGGAGCTGTTTTTT.

The chain couples TRBV5-6 to TRBJ1-3; D may be TRBD1 (5 bases). The germline V gene has CDR1 SGHDT and CDR2 YYEEEE. The CDR3 contains 14 residues. Trimming stripped 2 bases from V and 2 bases from J, with 8 bases between. CDR3 loop: CASSFRDTGNTIYF. CDR3 sequence (DNA): TGTGCCAGCAGCTTCAGGGATACTGGAAACACCATATATTTT.

The chain uses TRBV6-2 or TRBV6-3 and TRBJ2-7, with D possibly matching TRBD1 (5 bases). Trimming pared 10 bases from V and 4 bases from J, leaving 17 bases between. CDR3 length: 13 amino acids. In germline, CDR1 is MNHEY, CDR2 SVGEGT. Here the CDR3 reads CATDSDTAYEQYV. Here the CDR3 DNA reads TGTGCCACCGACAGCGATACTGCTTACGAGCAGTACGTC.

This CDR3 reads CASSGTGGSSYEQYV. DNA for the CDR3: TGTGCCAGCAGCGGGACAGGGGGCAGCTCCTACGAGCAGTACGTC. V usage is TRBV11-1 and J usage is TRBJ2-7, with 12 bases that match TRBD1. Germline CDR1 is SGHAT and CDR2 is FQDESV (reference sequence). V trimming: 5 bases; J trimming: 0 bases; junction bases outside the gene matches: 2. The CDR3 length is 15 residues.

Comment on this clonotype: Germline is not matched at one junction end, which may reflect a read error. The chain combines TRBV2 with TRBJ2-5, with TRBD2 as a possible D gene (5 bases). CDR1 SNHLY and CDR2 FYNNEI come from the germline V gene. CDR3 length: 13 residues. CDR3 in DNA: TGTGCGAGCACCCGAGGGCTCCAAGAGACCCAGTACTTC. The encoded protein is CASTRGLQETQYF.

The chain recombines TRBV11-2 with TRBJ2-7, with TRBD2 as a possible D gene (6 bases). The germline gives CDR1 SGHAT, CDR2 FQNNGV. Trimming cost V 5 bases and J 5 bases, with 13 bases left between them. This CDR3 spans 13 amino acids. This CDR3 is CASSTGLLDEQYV. The CDR3 DNA sequence: TGTGCCAGCAGCACCGGACTACTAGACGAGCAGTACGTC.

This chain uses TRBV4-1 with TRBJ2-1; no reliable D call. V was trimmed by 3 bases and J by 10 bases, leaving 10 bases between them. The CDR3 has 12 amino acids. Germline V gives CDR1 MGHRA, CDR2 YSYEKL. Here the CDR3 DNA reads TGCGCCAGCAGCCACCCCGGGTCCGAGCAGTTCTTC. It translates to CASSHPGSEQFF.

This clonotype was seen more than once but under ten times. The J gene is TRBJ2-3, the V gene TRBV15, with TRBD2 as a possible D gene (6 bases). The CDR3 extends over 13 amino acids. In germline, CDR1 is LNHNV, CDR2 YYDKDF (reference sequence). The V end was cut by 8 bases, the J end by 3 bases, with 12 bases between. In DNA, the CDR3 is TGTGCCACCGATAGGCGGGGAACAGATACGCAGTATTTT. Amino acids: CATDRRGTDTQYF.

The genes are TRBV27 and TRBJ1-1; D not resolved. V was trimmed by 6 bases and J by 5 bases, leaving 16 bases between them. CDR1 and CDR2 from the germline V gene are MNHEY and SMNVEV (reference sequence). The CDR3 extends over 14 amino acids. The DNA of the CDR3 is TGTGCCAGCAGCTTTAGGCGGGGAGGGACTGAAGCTTTCTTT. Its translation: CASSFRRGGTEAFF.

The V gene is TRBV28, the J gene TRBJ2-1; maybe TRBD2 (5 bases). This CDR3 region has 13 residues. Germline CDR1 reads MDHEN; CDR2 reads SYDVKM. V lost 2 bases, J lost 7 bases, and 9 bases lay in between. CDR3 sequence (DNA): TGTGCCAGCAGTTTAGAGGGTGTAAATGAGCAGTTCTTC. This sequence encodes CASSLEGVNEQFF.

The chain uses TRBV6-5 and TRBJ1-5, with TRBD1 matching over 8 bases. Germline trimming cut 6 bases from V and 5 bases from J; bases unmatched to any gene: 9. Looked up from germline, CDR1 is MNHEY and CDR2 is SVGAGI. The CDR3 loop spans 15 amino acids. The CDR3 sequence: CASRAVQGVDQPQHF. In nucleotides, the CDR3 is TGTGCCAGCAGAGCTGTACAGGGGGTAGATCAGCCCCAGCATTTT.

This clonotype was seen a single time. The gene calls are TRBV6-5 and TRBJ1-2; tentative D call: TRBD1 (6 bases). This CDR3 is built from 16 residues. Germline CDR1 is MNHEY and CDR2 is SVGAGI. V was pared by 2 bases and J by 5 bases, with 18 bases between. The DNA of the CDR3 is TGTGCCAGCAGTTACGACAGGTCGGGGTGGGAGTATGGCTACACCTTC. It is translated as CASSYDRSGWEYGYTF.

This clonotype was detected ten times or more. Relative to the germline gene, one junction end is altered; a read error may explain this. The chain links TRBV5-1 to TRBJ2-7; tentatively, D is TRBD1 (6 bases). Germline V gene data show CDR1 as SGHRS and CDR2 as YFSETQ. The CDR3 runs 14 residues. The DNA of the CDR3 is TGTGCCAGCAGCCCAGATAGGGGGACCTACGAGCAGTACTTC. Encoded protein: CASSPDRGTYEQYF.

The table lists this clonotype with many counts. This chain connects TRBV24-1 to TRBJ2-5; D gene uncertain. Trimming pared 7 bases from V and 1 base from J, leaving 6 bases between. This CDR3 has 12 residues. Germline V gene data show CDR1 as KGHDR and CDR2 as SFDVKD. The CDR3 protein is CATRDLQETQYF. The DNA for the CDR3 is TGTGCCACCAGAGATCTCCAAGAGACCCAGTACTTC.

This clonotype turned up a few times. The V gene is TRBV19, the J gene TRBJ1-5; TRBD1 agrees at 7 bases. The CDR3 sequence is 15 residues long. J was trimmed by 6 bases and V by 6 bases; bases with no gene match: 11. Germline loops: CDR1 LNHDA, CDR2 SQIVND (reference sequence). DNA of the CDR3: TGTGCCAGTAGAACAACAGGGGCCCTTAGTCAGCCCCAGCATTTT. Protein sequence: CASRTTGALSQPQHF. Variable domain in full (rest from reference TRBV19 and TRBJ1-5): DGGITQSPKYLFRKEGQNVTLSCEQNLNHDAMYWYRQDPGQGLRLIYYSQIVNDFQKGDIAEGYSVSREKKESFPLTVTSAQKNPTAFYLCASRTTGALSQPQHFGDGTRLSIL.

V usage is TRBV10-3 and J usage is TRBJ2-1; the D gene is possibly TRBD2 (7 bases). Germline lookup yields CDR1 ENHRY and CDR2 SYGVKD. V lost 0 bases to trimming and J lost 5 bases, with 8 bases between them. The CDR3 length is 14 residues. The DNA for the CDR3 is TGTGCCATCAGTGAGTCAGGGGGGGACAATGAGCAGTTCTTC. Amino acid sequence: CAISESGGDNEQFF.

This clonotype came up a few times. The chain has TRBV24-1 and TRBJ2-1; 12 nucleotides align to TRBD1. CDR1 KGHDR and CDR2 SFDVKD come from the germline V gene. The CDR3 contains 16 residues. Trimming at V came to 3 bases and at J to 4 bases, leaving 3 bases not matched to a gene. DNA of the CDR3: TGTGCCACCAGTGATCTGGGACAGGGGGCTTACAATGAGCAGTTCTTC. It yields the protein CATSDLGQGAYNEQFF.

The table lists this clonotype with a few counts. V and J are TRBV5-1 and TRBJ2-3, with 7 bases matching TRBD1. Looked up from germline, CDR1 is SGHRS and CDR2 is YFSETQ. With V trimmed by 0 bases and J by 6 bases, 7 bases remained unmatched. The length of the CDR3 is 15 residues. The CDR3 reads CASSLGTGSSDTQYF. Written as DNA, the CDR3 is TGCGCCAGCAGCTTGGGGACAGGTTCGTCGGATACGCAGTATTTT. Variable domain in full (rest from reference TRBV5-1 and TRBJ2-3): KAGVTQTPRYLIKTRGQQVTLSCSPISGHRSVSWYQQTPGQGLQFLFEYFSETQRNKGNFPGRFSGRQFSNSRSEMNVSTLELGDSALYLCASSLGTGSSDTQYFGPGTRLTVL.

The rearrangement joins TRBV4-2 to TRBJ2-3, with a tentative D call TRBD2 (5 bases). CDR1 and CDR2 from the germline V gene are LGHNA and YNFKEQ. The CDR3 is 16 residues long. V lost 0 bases to trimming and J lost 4 bases, with 14 bases between them. The CDR3 is CASSQEQLVGSDTQYF. The CDR3 DNA is TGTGCCAGCAGCCAAGAACAACTAGTAGGTTCAGATACGCAGTATTTT.

This chain connects TRBV20-1 to TRBJ2-1; D could derive from TRBD1 or TRBD2 (7 bases each). Germline-derived CDR1 and CDR2 are DFQATT and SNEGSKA (reference sequence). The CDR3 extends over 13 amino acids. V lost 3 bases to trimming and J lost 6 bases, with 12 bases between them. CDR3 protein: CSARTGRANEQFF. CDR3 in DNA: TGCAGTGCTAGGACAGGGAGGGCCAATGAGCAGTTCTTC.

V is TRBV4-3 and J is TRBJ2-3, with a tentative D call TRBD1 (6 bases). This CDR3 spans 17 amino acids. The germline V gene has CDR1 LGHNA and CDR2 YSLEER. The V end was cut by 0 bases, the J end by 0 bases, with 13 bases between. CDR3: CASSQEVRGLSTDTQYF. The CDR3 DNA follows: TGCGCCAGCAGCCAAGAGGTCAGGGGCCTTAGCACAGATACGCAGTATTTT.